The clone carrying this T cell receptor (beta chain) turned up a few times. The antigen remains undetermined. This specimen belongs to a study of early T cells in non-severe SARS-CoV-2 infection. Study as a whole: Unpaired chains resulted from sequencing bulk RNA of unsorted whole blood.

The library protocol tagged individual cDNA molecules with unique molecular identifiers. TCRdb itself ran the 5' RACE reads through MiXCR, one entry per CDR3 protein. The repertoire consists of about 100,000 distinct CDR3 sequences, with around 14% occurring once and the leading ten covering 6% to 7%. Study results and caveats: VDJdb-based annotation leaned toward anti-spike CD8 responses and missed private and CD4 specificities.

Trimming cost V 6 bases and J 9 bases, with 12 bases left between them. Per germline, CDR1 GTSNPN and CDR2 SVGIG (reference sequence). The CDR3 spans 11 residues. The clonotype was recovered from an adult who was a healthcare worker with PCR-confirmed SARS-CoV-2 infection or an uninfected control (not recorded which). Material: whole blood. The chain has TRBV30 and TRBJ2-1, with a tentative D call TRBD2 (5 bases). The CDR3 sequence: CACWTVGEQFF. Here the CDR3 DNA reads TGTGCCTGTTGGACTGTCGGTGAGCAGTTCTTC.